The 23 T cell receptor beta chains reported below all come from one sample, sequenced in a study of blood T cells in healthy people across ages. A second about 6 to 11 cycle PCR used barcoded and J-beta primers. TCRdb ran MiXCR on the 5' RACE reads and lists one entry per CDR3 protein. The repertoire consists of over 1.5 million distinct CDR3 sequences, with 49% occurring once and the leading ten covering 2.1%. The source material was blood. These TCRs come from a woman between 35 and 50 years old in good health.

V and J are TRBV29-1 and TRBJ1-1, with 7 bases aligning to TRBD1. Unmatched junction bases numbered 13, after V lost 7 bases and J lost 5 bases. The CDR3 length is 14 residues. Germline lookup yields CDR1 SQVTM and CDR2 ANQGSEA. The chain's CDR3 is CSGGDRRSGTEAFF. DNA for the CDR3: TGCAGCGGGGGGGACAGAAGGTCGGGTACTGAAGCTTTCTTT.

The CDR3 DNA reads as TGCAGTGCTCCGACTAGCGACGGATACAATGAGCAGTTCTTC. It is translated as CSAPTSDGYNEQFF. The chain is built from TRBV20-1 and TRBJ2-1; TRBD2 matches 8 bases. Per germline, CDR1 DFQATT and CDR2 SNEGSKA (reference sequence). Trimming cost V 5 bases and J 4 bases; bases outside gene matches: 7. The CDR3 sequence is 14 residues long.

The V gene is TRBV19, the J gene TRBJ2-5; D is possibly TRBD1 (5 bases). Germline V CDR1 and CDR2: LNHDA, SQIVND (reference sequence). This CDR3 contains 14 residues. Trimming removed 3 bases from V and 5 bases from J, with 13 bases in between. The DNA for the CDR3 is TGTGCCAGTAGTATTTCCAGGGCCGGGGAGACCCAGTACTTC. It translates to CASSISRAGETQYF.

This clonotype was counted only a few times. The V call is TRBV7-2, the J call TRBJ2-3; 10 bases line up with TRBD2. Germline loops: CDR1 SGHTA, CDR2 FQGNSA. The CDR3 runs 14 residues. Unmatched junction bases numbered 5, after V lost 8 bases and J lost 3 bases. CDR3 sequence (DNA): TGTGCCAGCTCAAGCGGGGGGGTAACAGATACGCAGTATTTT. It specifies CASSSGGVTDTQYF.

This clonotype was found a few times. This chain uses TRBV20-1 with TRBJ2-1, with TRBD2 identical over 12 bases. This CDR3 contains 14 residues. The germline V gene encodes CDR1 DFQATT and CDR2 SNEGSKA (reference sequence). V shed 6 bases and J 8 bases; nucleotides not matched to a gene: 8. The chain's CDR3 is CSAPLAGGIDEQFF. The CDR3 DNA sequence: TGCAGTGCGCCTCTAGCGGGGGGGATAGATGAGCAGTTCTTC.

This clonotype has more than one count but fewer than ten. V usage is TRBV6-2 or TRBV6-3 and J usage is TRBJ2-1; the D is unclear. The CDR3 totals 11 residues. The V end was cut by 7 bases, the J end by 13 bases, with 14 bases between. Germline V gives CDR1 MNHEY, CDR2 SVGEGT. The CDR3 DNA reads TGTGCCAGCAAAAACGGACGGACCCAGTTCTTC. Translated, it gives CASKNGRTQFF.

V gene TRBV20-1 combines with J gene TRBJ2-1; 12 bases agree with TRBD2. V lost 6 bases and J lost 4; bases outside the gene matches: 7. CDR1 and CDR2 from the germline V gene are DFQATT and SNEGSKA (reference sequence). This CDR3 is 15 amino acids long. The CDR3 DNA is TGCAGTGCGACTAGCGGGGGCCCAAATTACAATGAGCAGTTCTTC. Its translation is CSATSGGPNYNEQFF.

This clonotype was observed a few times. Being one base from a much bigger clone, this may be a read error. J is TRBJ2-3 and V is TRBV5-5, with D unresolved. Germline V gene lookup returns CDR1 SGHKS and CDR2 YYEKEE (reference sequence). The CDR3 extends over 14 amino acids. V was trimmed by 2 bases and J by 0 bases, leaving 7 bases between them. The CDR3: CASSLDWSTDTQYF. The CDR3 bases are TGTGCCAGCAGCTTAGACTGGAGCACAGATACGCAGTATTTT.

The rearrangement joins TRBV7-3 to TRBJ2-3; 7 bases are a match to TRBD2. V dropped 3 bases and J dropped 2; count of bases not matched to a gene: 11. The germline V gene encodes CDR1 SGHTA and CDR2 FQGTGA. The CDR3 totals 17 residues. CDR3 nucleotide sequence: TGTGCCAGCAGCTTTACGCTGGGGGGGAGAGACACAGATACGCAGTATTTT. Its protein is CASSFTLGGRDTDTQYF.

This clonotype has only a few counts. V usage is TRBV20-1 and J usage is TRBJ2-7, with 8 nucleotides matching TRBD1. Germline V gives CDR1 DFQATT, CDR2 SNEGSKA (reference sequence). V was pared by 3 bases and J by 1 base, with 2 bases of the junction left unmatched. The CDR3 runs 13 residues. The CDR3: CSASRTGSYEQYF. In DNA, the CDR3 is TGCAGTGCTAGTCGGACAGGGTCCTACGAGCAGTACTTC.

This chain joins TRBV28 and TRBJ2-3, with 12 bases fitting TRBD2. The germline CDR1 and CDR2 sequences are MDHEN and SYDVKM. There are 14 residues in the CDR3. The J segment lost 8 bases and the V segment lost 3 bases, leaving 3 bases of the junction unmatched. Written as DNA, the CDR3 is TGTGCCAGCAGTTTCTCTAGCGGGGGGGTTACGCAGTATTTT. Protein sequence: CASSFSSGGVTQYF.

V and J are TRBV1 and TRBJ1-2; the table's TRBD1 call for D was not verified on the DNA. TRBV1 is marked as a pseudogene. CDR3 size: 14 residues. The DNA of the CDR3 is TGCACCAGCAGCCAGGGACAGGCTAACTATGGCTACACCTTC. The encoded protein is CTSSQGQANYGYTF.

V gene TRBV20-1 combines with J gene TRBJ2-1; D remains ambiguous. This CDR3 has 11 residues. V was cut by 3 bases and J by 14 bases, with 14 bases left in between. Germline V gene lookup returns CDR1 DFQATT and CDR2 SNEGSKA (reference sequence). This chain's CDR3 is CSARSPRSKFF. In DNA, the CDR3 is TGCAGTGCTAGGTCTCCCAGGAGTAAGTTCTTC.

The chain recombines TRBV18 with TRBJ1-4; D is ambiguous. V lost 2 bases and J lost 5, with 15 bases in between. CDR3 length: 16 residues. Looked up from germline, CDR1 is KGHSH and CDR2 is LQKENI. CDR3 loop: CASSPGPGSDNEKLFF. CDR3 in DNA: TGTGCCAGCTCACCAGGACCCGGGTCGGACAATGAAAAACTGTTTTTT.

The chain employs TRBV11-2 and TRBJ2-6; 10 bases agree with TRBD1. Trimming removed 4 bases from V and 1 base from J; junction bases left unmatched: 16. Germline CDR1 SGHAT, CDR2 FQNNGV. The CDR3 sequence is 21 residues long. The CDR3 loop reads CASSYEIRDRGSASGANVLTF. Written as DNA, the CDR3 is TGTGCCAGCAGCTATGAAATAAGGGACAGGGGTTCCGCATCTGGGGCCAACGTCCTGACTTTC. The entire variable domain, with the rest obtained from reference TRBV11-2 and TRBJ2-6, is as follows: EAGVAQSPRYKIIEKRQSVAFWCNPISGHATLYWYQQILGQGPKLLIQFQNNGVVDDSQLPKDRFSAERLKGVDSTLKIQPAKLEDSAVYLCASSYEIRDRGSASGANVLTFGAGSRLTVL.

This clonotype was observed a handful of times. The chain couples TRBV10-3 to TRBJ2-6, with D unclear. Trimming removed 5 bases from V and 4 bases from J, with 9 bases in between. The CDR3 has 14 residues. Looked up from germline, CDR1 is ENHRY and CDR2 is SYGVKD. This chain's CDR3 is CAISSGRGANVLTF. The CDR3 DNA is TGTGCCATCAGTTCCGGCAGGGGGGCCAACGTCCTGACTTTC.

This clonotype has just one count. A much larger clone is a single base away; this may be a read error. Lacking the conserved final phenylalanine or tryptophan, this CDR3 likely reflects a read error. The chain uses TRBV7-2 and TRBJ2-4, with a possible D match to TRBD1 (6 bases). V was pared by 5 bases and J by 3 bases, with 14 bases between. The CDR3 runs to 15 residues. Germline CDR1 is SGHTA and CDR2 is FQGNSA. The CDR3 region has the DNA TGTGCCAGCAGCCCGGGTGGGGGCGGCAAAAACATTCAGTACCTC. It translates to CASSPGGGGKNIQYL.

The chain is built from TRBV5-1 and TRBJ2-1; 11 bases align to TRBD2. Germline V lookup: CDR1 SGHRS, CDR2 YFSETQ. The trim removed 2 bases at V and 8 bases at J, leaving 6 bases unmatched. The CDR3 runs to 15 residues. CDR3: CASSFSGGVLYEQFF. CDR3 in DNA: TGCGCCAGCAGCTTTAGCGGGGGGGTCTTGTATGAGCAGTTCTTC.

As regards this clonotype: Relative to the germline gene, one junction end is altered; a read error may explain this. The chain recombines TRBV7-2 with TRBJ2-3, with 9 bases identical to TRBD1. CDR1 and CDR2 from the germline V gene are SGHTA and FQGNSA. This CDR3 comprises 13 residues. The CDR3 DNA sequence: TGTGCCGGCAGCCAACAGGGGGCGGATACGCAGTATTTT. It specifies CAGSQQGADTQYF.

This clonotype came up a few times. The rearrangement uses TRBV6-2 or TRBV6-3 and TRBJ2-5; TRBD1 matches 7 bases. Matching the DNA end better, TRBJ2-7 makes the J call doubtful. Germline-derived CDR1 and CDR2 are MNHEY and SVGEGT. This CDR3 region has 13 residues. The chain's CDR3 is CASSYGQVGEQYF. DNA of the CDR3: TGTGCCAGCAGTTACGGACAGGTCGGCGAGCAGTACTTC.

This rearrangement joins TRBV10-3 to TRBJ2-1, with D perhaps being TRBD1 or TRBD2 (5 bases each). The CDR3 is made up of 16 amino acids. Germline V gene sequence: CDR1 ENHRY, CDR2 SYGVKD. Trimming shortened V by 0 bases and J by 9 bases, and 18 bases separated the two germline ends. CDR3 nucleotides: TGTGCCATCAGTGAGTCTTGGGCAGCGGAAAGGGGTGAGCAGTTCTTC. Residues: CAISESWAAERGEQFF.

CDR3 sequence: CVTRASGLDSPLHF. In DNA form, the CDR3 reads TGCGTGACCCGGGCTAGTGGGTTGGATTCACCCCTCCACTTT. The chain carries TRBV20-1 and TRBJ1-6; D is unresolved. The length of the CDR3 is 14 residues. CDR1 and CDR2 from the germline V gene are DFQATT and SNEGSKA (reference sequence).

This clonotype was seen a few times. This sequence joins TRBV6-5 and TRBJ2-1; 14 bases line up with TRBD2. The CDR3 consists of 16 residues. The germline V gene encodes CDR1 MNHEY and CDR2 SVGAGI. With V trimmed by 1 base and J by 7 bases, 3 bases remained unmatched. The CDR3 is CASSYLGLAGDNEQFF. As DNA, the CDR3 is TGTGCCAGCAGTTACTTGGGACTAGCGGGGGATAATGAGCAGTTCTTC.